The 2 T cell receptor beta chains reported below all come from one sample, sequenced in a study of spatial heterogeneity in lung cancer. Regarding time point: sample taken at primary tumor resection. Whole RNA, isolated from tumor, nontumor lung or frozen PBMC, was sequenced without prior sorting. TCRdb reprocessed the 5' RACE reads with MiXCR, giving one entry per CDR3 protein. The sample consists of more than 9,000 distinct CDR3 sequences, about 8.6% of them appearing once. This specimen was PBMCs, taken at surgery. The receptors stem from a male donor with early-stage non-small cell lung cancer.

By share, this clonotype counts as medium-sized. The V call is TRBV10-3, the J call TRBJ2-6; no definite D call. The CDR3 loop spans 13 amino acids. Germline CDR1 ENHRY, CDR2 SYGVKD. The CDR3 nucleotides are TGTGCTGTTGCACCGACCGGGGCCAACGTCCTGACTTTC. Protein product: CAVAPTGANVLTF.

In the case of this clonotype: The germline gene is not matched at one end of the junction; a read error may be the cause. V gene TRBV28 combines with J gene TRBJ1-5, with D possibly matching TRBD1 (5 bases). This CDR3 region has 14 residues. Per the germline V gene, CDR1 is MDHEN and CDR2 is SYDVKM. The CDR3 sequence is CVSSFYPQRQSQHF. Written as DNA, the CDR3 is TGTGTCAGCAGTTTCTACCCACAGAGACAGTCCCAGCATTTT.